These 9 T cell receptor beta chains were all obtained from the same sample, sequenced in a study of T cell responses to AZD1222 COVID-19 vaccine. Clones were read by immunoSEQ multiplex PCR, and TCRdb kept only the in-frame ones, dropping some. This sample has 90,000 to 150,000 clones, with 88% found just once. The sequencing here drew on peripheral blood, taken on day 0 of AZD1222 vaccination. The receptors were gathered from an adult in good health.

V gene TRBV28 combines with J gene TRBJ1-1; tentatively, D is TRBD1 (5 bases). The CDR3 is 12 residues long. Trimming removed 7 bases from V and 5 bases from J, with 11 bases in between. CDR1 and CDR2 (germline): MDHEN, SYDVKM. CDR3 amino acids: CASTTGETEAFF. The CDR3 DNA sequence: TGTGCCAGCACAACGGGGGAAACTGAAGCTTTCTTT.

V gene TRBV12-3 or TRBV12-4 combines with J gene TRBJ1-5; D not resolved. The CDR3 has 11 residues. Trimming left V 6 bases short and J 10 bases short, with 10 bases between. The CDR3 spells CASSLSQPQHF. CDR3 bases: TGTGCCAGCAGCCTCAGCCAACCCCAGCATTTT.

DNA of the CDR3: TGTGCCAGCAGTGAATCGATCCGGGGTAATGGCTACACCTTC. It is translated as CASSESIRGNGYTF. This rearrangement joins TRBV6-1 to TRBJ1-2; no clear D. Germline loops: CDR1 MNHNS, CDR2 SASEGT. V dropped 2 bases and J dropped 6 bases, with 13 bases sitting between them. This CDR3 spans 14 amino acids.

V is TRBV19 and J is TRBJ1-1; 8 bases are a match to TRBD1. This CDR3 region has 14 residues. Losses at the gene ends were 6 bases for V and 7 bases for J; bases not matched to a gene: 10. From germline, CDR1 is LNHDA and CDR2 SQIVND (reference sequence). The CDR3 sequence: CASSSQGVRGEAFF. CDR3 in DNA: TGTGCCAGTAGCTCACAGGGGGTGAGGGGTGAAGCTTTCTTT.

This chain uses TRBV9 with TRBJ1-6; D unresolved. Germline CDR1 SGDLS, CDR2 YYNGEE. V lost 4 bases and J lost 7, with 12 bases in between. CDR3 length equals 14 residues. DNA for the CDR3: TGTGCCAGCAGCTTCCGACCGATCAATTCACCCCTCCACTTT. Encoded protein: CASSFRPINSPLHF.

The genes are TRBV7-9 and TRBJ1-1; D remains unclear. CDR3 length: 13 amino acids. V was pared by 5 bases and J by 1 base, with 8 bases between. Germline-derived CDR1 and CDR2 are SEHNR and FQNEAQ (reference sequence). The CDR3 DNA reads TGTGCCAGCAGCCGAAAGGAGAACACTGAAGCTTTCTTT. This translates into CASSRKENTEAFF. The full variable domain, completed using reference TRBV7-9 and TRBJ1-1, is DTGVSQNPRHKITKRGQNVTFRCDPISEHNRLYWYRQTLGQGPEFLTYFQNEAQLEKSRLLSDRFSAERPKGSFSTLEIQRTEQGDSAMYLCASSRKENTEAFFGQGTRLTVV.

The chain is built from TRBV7-2 and TRBJ2-1; TRBD2 matches 8 bases. The germline V gene encodes CDR1 SGHTA and CDR2 FQGNSA. The CDR3 runs 13 residues. V dropped 2 bases and J dropped 9; count of bases not matched to a gene: 3. CDR3 residues: CASSLYREGEQFF. CDR3 nucleotide sequence: TGTGCCAGCAGCTTATATCGGGAGGGTGAGCAGTTCTTC.

This sequence joins TRBV19 and TRBJ1-1; TRBD1 matches at 7 bases. Trimming took 5 bases from V and 5 from J; bases not matched to a gene: 8. CDR3 length: 14 residues. Germline lookup yields CDR1 LNHDA and CDR2 SQIVND (reference sequence). For the CDR3, the DNA is TGTGCCAGTAGTGCCAGACAGGGTCGGACTGAAGCTTTCTTT. Amino acids: CASSARQGRTEAFF. The whole variable domain, remainder taken from reference TRBV19 and TRBJ1-1, is DGGITQSPKYLFRKEGQNVTLSCEQNLNHDAMYWYRQDPGQGLRLIYYSQIVNDFQKGDIAEGYSVSREKKESFPLTVTSAQKNPTAFYLCASSARQGRTEAFFGQGTRLTVV.

The rearrangement uses TRBV5-1 and TRBJ2-7; a weak D match, TRBD1 (6 bases). Between the trimmed V and J ends, which lost 1 base and 4 bases, there was a span of 15 bases. This CDR3 is 15 amino acids long. Germline V gene sequence: CDR1 SGHRS, CDR2 YFSETQ. CDR3 residues: CASSLTGQGIYEQYF. The CDR3 DNA reads TGCGCCAGCAGCTTGACAGGCCAGGGGATTTACGAGCAGTACTTC.